This T cell receptor beta chain came from a study of blood T cells in healthy people across ages. From germline, CDR1 is MNHEY and CDR2 SVGEGT. There are 12 residues in the CDR3. The second PCR ran roughly 7 to 12 cycles with a sample-barcoded 5' primer and J-beta primers. In TCRdb, the 5' RACE reads were re-called with MiXCR into one record per CDR3 protein. The table lists about 720,000 distinct CDR3 sequences, about 20% of them singletons. The receptor's source is a man between 65 and 79 years old in good health. The chain links TRBV6-2 or TRBV6-3 to TRBJ2-5, with TRBD1 identical over 7 bases. The DNA end lines up better with TRBJ2-7; the J call may be wrong. The sequencing sample was made of blood. Here the CDR3 reads CASSDRVSEQYV. CDR3 DNA: TGTGCCAGCAGCGACAGGGTTTCCGAGCAGTACGTC.